This T cell receptor (beta chain) appears in the sequencing data of a study of shared clonotypes between healthy human individuals (dated by TCRdb to between 2020 and 2021). Study-wide context: The cohort comprised a couple of women and a few men aged 18 to 49 years. For each donor, three plates each were used for CD4 naive and CD4 memory, two plates were used for CD8 naive, and one plate was used for CD8 memory. To estimate repertoire size and how much clonotype sharing occurs between individuals, the study deeply sequenced the blood TCR repertoires of about five healthy adults. To increase sequencing depth and limit assay-specific biases, different laboratories used diverse techniques to prepare libraries and sequence TCR repertoires. Leukapheresis yielded between about 0.94 and 8.9 billion PBMCs per donor. Findings and caveats that apply to the study as a whole: Pairwise subsampling led to the expectation that sequencing depth would affect the degree of clonotype sharing among donors. The small number of donors limited the genetic and exposure-history diversity represented. Incomplete sequencing was indicated by rarefaction of sorted-subset datasets, despite the large sequencing depth. Compared with non-shared clonotypes, the clonotypes found in all four sorted-subset donors had higher generation probabilities. When a handful of donors were compared, the shared fraction of clonotypes was about 5.4% for naive CD4, about 4% for naive CD8, 2.3% for memory CD4, and less than 0.5% for memory CD8. Naive subsets generally had larger estimated clonotype richness than memory subsets did. Sampling was restricted to blood, and TCR repertoires in tissues likely differ from the TCR repertoires found in blood.

On this clone itself: The clone's antigen remains unknown. There are no base qualities to consult, and no much larger clone falls within one base.

TCR CDR3 regions were amplified from genomic DNA by multiplex PCR using the deep immunoSEQ assay. Extracted genomic DNA from each cell subset was spread evenly across all wells of several immunoSEQ 96-well plates, with each plate serving as a replicate. Each replicate PCR for sorted subsets received about 180 ng genomic DNA, equal to about 30,000 T cell genomes. Purified libraries were quantified with a Qubit 3.0 fluorometer, sized on a Bioanalyzer 2100, and re-quantified with the KAPA Library Quantification kit. A separate single-read 150-cycle Illumina NextSeq 550 flow cell was used to sequence each immunoSEQ 96-well plate. The study's own analysis went as follows. Because the immunoSEQ output included only junctional sequences and no quality scores, the filtering could not be the same as the filtering used for full-length reads. To assign V/J genes and CDR3, sequences were annotated using PyIR, a Python wrapper for IgBLAST v1.9, with IMGT germline references. Reads were filtered out if the reads had weak V/J assignments (E-value above 1e-6), no CDR3, stop codons, out-of-frame junctions, or ambiguous translated residues. V3J clonotypes were defined as sequences sharing an identical inferred V gene, J gene, and CDR3 amino acid sequence. The percentage overlap between two repertoires was calculated by dividing the number of shared unique clonotypes by the size of the smaller repertoire. Repertoire richness was assessed with RTK rarefaction, the Chao1 estimator, and Recon v2.1 estimates of unobserved clonotypes. Generation probabilities were computed with OLGA for all TCRbeta clonotypes obtained by the gDNA method from several donors. Sourced from immuneACCESS, this table was stored by TCRdb with only in-frame sequences that have V and J called. A share of the clones is absent; for the studies checked, an unresolved V gene accounts for under half, and the remainder has no known explanation. V and J calls and clone size come straight from that table; D and trimming were deduced from the DNA. This sample has 180,000 or so clones in its table, and 85% to 95% of those were observed once. The ten largest clones take up more than 0.065% of the sample.

Donors were healthy HIV-negative adults with no recently reported acute infections or vaccinations. Every donor was a Caucasian adult residing in Nashville, Tennessee, USA. CD4+ T cells were enriched by magnetic negative selection, after which naive cells were positively selected on CD45RA and the negative fraction was taken as the memory subset. After blood collection by leukapheresis, PBMCs were isolated using Ficoll-Histopaque density gradient centrifugation and then cryopreserved in the vapor phase of liquid nitrogen. Purity and quantity of every magnetically sorted T cell population were checked by analytical flow cytometry. Genomic DNA was isolated from each sorted fraction and quantified by UV absorbance on a Nanodrop 2000c. This sequence was found in a woman in her twenties or thirties in good health. Specimen: naive CD4+ T cells sorted from blood. In the paper's terms, the cell subset or site label means: CD45RA+ positively selected.

The CDR3 is CASSPEDRAAFF. The nucleotide sequence is given as TGCGCCAGCAGCCCAGAGGACAGGGCCGCGTTCTTC. The chain joins TRBV5-1 to TRBJ2-1; 8 central nucleotides agree with TRBD1. Trimmed from V: 4 bases; trimmed from J: 15 bases; junction bases lacking a gene match: 9. Based on the germline V gene, the CDR1 and CDR2 sequences are SGHRS and YFSETQ. From cysteine to phenylalanine, the CDR3 is 12 amino acids long. Only the CDR3 region is kept as DNA, spanning 36 bases read in frame from base 1.